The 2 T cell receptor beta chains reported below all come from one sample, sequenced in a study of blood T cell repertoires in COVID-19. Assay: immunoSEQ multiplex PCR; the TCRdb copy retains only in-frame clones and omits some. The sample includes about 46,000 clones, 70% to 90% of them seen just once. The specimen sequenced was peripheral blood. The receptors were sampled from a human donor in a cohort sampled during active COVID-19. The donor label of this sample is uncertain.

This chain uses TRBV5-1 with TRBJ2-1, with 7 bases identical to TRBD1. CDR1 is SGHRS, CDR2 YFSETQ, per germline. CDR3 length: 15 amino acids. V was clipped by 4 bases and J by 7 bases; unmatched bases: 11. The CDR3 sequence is CASSAIIGTVNEQFF. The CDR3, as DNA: TGCGCCAGCAGCGCGATAATTGGGACAGTTAATGAGCAGTTCTTC.

The DNA of the CDR3 is TGTGCCAGCAGCCCGGGACAGTTCAACGAGCAGTACTTC. Its translation is CASSPGQFNEQYF. The J gene is TRBJ2-7, the V gene TRBV5-6; 7 bases align to TRBD1. Germline CDR1 is SGHDT and CDR2 is YYEEEE. This CDR3 region has 13 residues. V trimming: 4 bases; J trimming: 5 bases; junction bases outside the gene matches: 6. The full variable domain, rest sourced from reference TRBV5-6 and TRBJ2-7, is DAGVTQSPTHLIKTRGQQVTLRCSPKSGHDTVSWYQQALGQGPQFIFQYYEEEERQRGNFPDRFSGHQFPNYSSELNVNALLLGDSALYLCASSPGQFNEQYFGPGTRLTVT.